These T cell receptor beta chains were read from a single sample in a study of blood T cell repertoires in COVID-19. Produced via immunoSEQ multiplex PCR; TCRdb's table is partial and in-frame only. This sample has roughly 120,000 clones; 85% occur once, and the top ten carry approximately 1.5%. The sample taken for sequencing was peripheral blood. These receptors originate from a middle-aged man with acute or convalescent COVID-19. CDR3s include the opening cysteine and the closing phenylalanine or tryptophan. D genes are given only for firm matches. Only part of the rows carry a size: once, few, many, or a class if the clone is expanded.

>TRBJ2-1|NA|NA|TRBV27
CASSPLPPWREDELGEQFF
TGTGCCAGCAGTCCACTCCCCCCTTGGAGGGAAGACGAATTGGGGGAGCAGTTCTTC
>TRBJ2-1|NA|TRBD2|TRBV27
CASSLRLAGVSNNEQFF
TGTGCCAGCAGTTTAAGGCTAGCGGGGGTATCGAACAATGAGCAGTTCTTC
>TRBJ2-7|NA|NA|TRBV5-1
CASSPVGSKGEQYF
TGCGCCAGCAGCCCTGTCGGGAGTAAAGGGGAGCAGTACTTC
>TRBJ2-1|NA|TRBD2|TRBV15
CATSRVAGVGANEQFF
TGTGCCACCAGCAGAGTGGCGGGAGTAGGGGCAAATGAGCAGTTCTTC
>TRBJ2-7|NA|NA|TRBV5-4
CASSLAGSSYEQYF
TGTGCCAGCAGCTTGGCGGGGAGCTCCTACGAGCAGTACTTC
>TRBJ1-2|NA|TRBD1|TRBV3-1/TRBV3-2
CASSQARDRFNYGYTF
TGTGCCAGCAGCCAAGCCCGGGACAGGTTTAACTATGGCTACACCTTC
>TRBJ1-2|once|TRBD1|TRBV4-3
CASSQDGTGSTYGYTF
TGCGCCAGCAGCCAAGATGGGACAGGGAGTACGTATGGCTACACCTTC
>TRBJ1-5|NA|TRBD1|TRBV6-5
CASSYSRGVNQPQHF
TGTGCCAGCAGCTATTCCAGGGGGGTCAATCAGCCCCAGCATTTT
>TRBJ1-6|NA|NA|TRBV19
CATGSSYNSPLHF
TGTGCCACCGGGAGCTCCTATAATTCACCCCTCCACTTT
>TRBJ1-6|NA|TRBD1|TRBV30
CAWSGGQGVDNSPLHF
TGTGCCTGGAGTGGGGGACAGGGGGTAGATAATTCACCCCTCCACTTT